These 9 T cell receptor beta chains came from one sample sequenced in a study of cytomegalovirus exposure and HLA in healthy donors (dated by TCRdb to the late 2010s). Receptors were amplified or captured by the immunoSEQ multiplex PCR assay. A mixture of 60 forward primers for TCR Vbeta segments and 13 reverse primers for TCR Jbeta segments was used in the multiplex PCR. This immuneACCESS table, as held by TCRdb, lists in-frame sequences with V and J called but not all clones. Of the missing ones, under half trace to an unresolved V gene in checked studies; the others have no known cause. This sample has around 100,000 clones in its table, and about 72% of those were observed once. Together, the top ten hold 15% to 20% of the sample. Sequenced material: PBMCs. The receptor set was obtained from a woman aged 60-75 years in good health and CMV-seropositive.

CDR3 coding DNA: TGTGCCAGCAGCCCAGGGACAGGCCACGAGCAGTACTTC. Its translation: CASSPGTGHEQYF. The chain is built from TRBV28 and TRBJ2-7; 8 bases fit TRBD1. The junction had 6 bases not matched to a gene; V was cut back by 6 bases and J by 5 bases. The CDR3 length is 13 residues. Germline V gene lookup returns CDR1 MDHEN and CDR2 SYDVKM.

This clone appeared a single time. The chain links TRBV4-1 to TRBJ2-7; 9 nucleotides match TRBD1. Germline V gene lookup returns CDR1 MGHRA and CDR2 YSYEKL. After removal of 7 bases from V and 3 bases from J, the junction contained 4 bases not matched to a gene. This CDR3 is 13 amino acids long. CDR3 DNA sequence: TGCGCCAGCACACCGGGACAGGGCTACGAGCAGTACTTC. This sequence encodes CASTPGQGYEQYF.

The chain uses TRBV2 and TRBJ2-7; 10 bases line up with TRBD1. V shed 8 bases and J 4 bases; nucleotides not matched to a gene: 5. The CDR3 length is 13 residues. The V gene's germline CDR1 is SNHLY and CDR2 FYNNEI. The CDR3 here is CASGGTGVYEQYF. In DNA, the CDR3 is TGTGCCAGCGGGGGGACAGGGGTTTACGAGCAGTACTTC.

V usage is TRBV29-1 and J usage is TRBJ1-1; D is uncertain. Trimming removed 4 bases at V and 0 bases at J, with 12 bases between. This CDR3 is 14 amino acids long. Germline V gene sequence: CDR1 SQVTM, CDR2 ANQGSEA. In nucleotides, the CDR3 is TGCAGCGTTGGATCCCAGTCGATGAACACTGAAGCTTTCTTT. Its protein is CSVGSQSMNTEAFF.

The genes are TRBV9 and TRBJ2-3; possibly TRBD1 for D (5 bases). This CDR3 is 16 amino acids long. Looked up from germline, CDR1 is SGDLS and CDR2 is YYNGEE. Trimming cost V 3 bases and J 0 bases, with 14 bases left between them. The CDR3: CASSGQIRQSTDTQYF. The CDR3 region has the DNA TGTGCCAGCAGCGGACAAATCAGACAGAGCACAGATACGCAGTATTTT.

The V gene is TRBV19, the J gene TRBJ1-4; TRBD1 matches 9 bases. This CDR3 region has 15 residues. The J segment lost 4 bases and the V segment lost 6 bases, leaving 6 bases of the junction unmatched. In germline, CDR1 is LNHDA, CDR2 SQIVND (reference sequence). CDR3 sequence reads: CASSSSTGGNEKLFF. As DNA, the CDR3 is TGTGCCAGTAGCTCCTCGACAGGGGGTAATGAAAAACTGTTTTTT.

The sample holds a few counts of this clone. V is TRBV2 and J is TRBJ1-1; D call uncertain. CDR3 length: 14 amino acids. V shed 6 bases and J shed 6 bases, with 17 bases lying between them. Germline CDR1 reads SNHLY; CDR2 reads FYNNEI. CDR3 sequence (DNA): TGTGCCAGCAGCCCGGCAGTTGGGAGACCTGAAGCTTTCTTT. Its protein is CASSPAVGRPEAFF.

This CDR3 is CATSRDPGQGEKLFF. The CDR3 DNA sequence: TGTGCCACCAGCAGAGATCCAGGTCAGGGTGAAAAACTGTTTTTT. The rearrangement joins TRBV15 to TRBJ1-4, with a possible D match to TRBD1 (5 bases). Deletions cut 0 bases from V and 7 bases from J, with 12 bases between. Germline values: CDR1 LNHNV, CDR2 YYDKDF (reference sequence). The CDR3 loop spans 15 amino acids.

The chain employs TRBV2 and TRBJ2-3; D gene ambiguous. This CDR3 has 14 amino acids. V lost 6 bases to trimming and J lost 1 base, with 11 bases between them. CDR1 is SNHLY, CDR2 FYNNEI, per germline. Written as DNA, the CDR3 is TGTGCCAGCAGCCGAGAGCGAGGCACAGATACGCAGTATTTT. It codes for CASSRERGTDTQYF.